The 21 T cell receptor beta chains below were found in one sample sequenced in a study of spatial heterogeneity in lung cancer (dated by TCRdb to between 2018 and 2020). Library preparation employed 5' RACE. The listed sequencing device is NextSeq 500. TCRdb reprocessed the public reads (quality trimming at Q25 with fastp, clone calling with MiXCR) and kept in-frame beta chains. Here each entry gathers all rows of one CDR3 protein and keeps the most common genes and DNA. The sample data list some 7,800 distinct CDR3 sequences, and about 8.6% of these were observed just once. The ten largest account for about half of the sample. The time point tag for this specimen amounts to: sample taken at primary tumor resection. Whole RNA extracted from tumor and nontumor lung tissue, or from cryopreserved PBMC samples, was used for TCR sequencing without cell sorting. The sample was PBMCs, taken at surgery. The source of these receptors is a male donor with early-stage non-small cell lung cancer.

This clonotype showed up many times. The library was prepared for alpha chains; this beta chain is a stray read, so its frequency means little. This sequence joins TRBV5-1 and TRBJ2-2, with D uncertain. CDR1 and CDR2 from the germline V gene are SGHRS and YFSETQ. Trimming pared 0 bases from V and 6 bases from J, leaving 9 bases between. The CDR3 totals 14 residues. For the CDR3, the DNA is TGCGCCAGCAGCTTGGCCAAGGGCCCCGGGGAGCTGTTTTTT. Translating it yields CASSLAKGPGELFF. Full variable domain (remainder filled in from reference TRBV5-1 and TRBJ2-2): KAGVTQTPRYLIKTRGQQVTLSCSPISGHRSVSWYQQTPGQGLQFLFEYFSETQRNKGNFPGRFSGRQFSNSRSEMNVSTLELGDSALYLCASSLAKGPGELFFGEGSRLTVL.

This clonotype was observed at least ten times. This beta chain is a stray read from a library made for alpha chains; its abundance is not meaningful. The chain links TRBV6-6 to TRBJ2-3; 7 nucleotides align to TRBD1. The ends lost 7 bases at V and 2 bases at J; junction bases unmatched: 6. CDR3 length: 14 amino acids. Germline assignment: CDR1 MNHNY and CDR2 SVGAGI (reference sequence). This chain's CDR3 is CASNKGQNTDTQYF. The CDR3 DNA reads as TGTGCCAGCAACAAGGGACAGAACACAGATACGCAGTATTTT.

Note on this clonotype: Being off target in a library aimed at alpha chains, this beta chain has a size of little meaning. The chain recombines TRBV7-9 with TRBJ1-2, with D unclear. Trimming took 5 bases from V and 2 from J, leaving 15 bases between them. The CDR3 has 15 amino acids. Per germline, CDR1 SEHNR and CDR2 FQNEAQ (reference sequence). The CDR3 region has the DNA TGTGCCAGCAGCGCCAATATGCTGGGGAACTATGGCTACACCTTC. It yields the protein CASSANMLGNYGYTF. Supplemented by reference TRBV7-9 and TRBJ1-2, the full variable domain reads DTGVSQNPRHKITKRGQNVTFRCDPISEHNRLYWYRQTLGQGPEFLTYFQNEAQLEKSRLLSDRFSAERPKGSFSTLEIQRTEQGDSAMYLCASSANMLGNYGYTFGSGTRLTVV.

This clonotype has at least ten counts. The size of this beta chain means little, since it is a stray read in a library made for alpha chains. V is TRBV6-1 and J is TRBJ2-5, with unresolved D. Germline CDR1 and CDR2: MNHNS and SASEGT. Trimming cost V 4 bases and J 4 bases, with 10 bases left between them. The CDR3 totals 13 residues. CDR3 amino acids: CASSASGLETQYF. For the CDR3, the DNA is TGTGCCAGCAGTGCTTCAGGTTTAGAGACCCAGTACTTC.

Comment on this clonotype: Found in a library prepared for alpha chains, this beta chain is an off-target read, and its abundance has little meaning. The chain links TRBV7-2 to TRBJ2-7; maybe TRBD2 (6 bases). The CDR3 sequence is 15 residues long. The ends were cut back, 1 base at V and 4 bases at J, with 14 bases in the middle. The germline V gene encodes CDR1 SGHTA and CDR2 FQGNSA. CDR3 sequence (DNA): TGTGCCAGCAGCTTAGTGGCCAGGGAGGTATACGAGCAGTACTTC. Translated: CASSLVAREVYEQYF.

In regard to this clonotype: The library was designed around alpha chains, so this beta chain is a stray read whose abundance carries little weight. The chain combines TRBV5-4 with TRBJ2-1, with D possibly being TRBD2 (6 bases). Between the trimmed V and J ends, which lost 4 bases and 7 bases, there was a span of 15 bases. The CDR3 has 14 amino acids. Germline V gives CDR1 SGHNT, CDR2 YYREEE (reference sequence). In nucleotides, the CDR3 is TGTGCCAGCAGCCTGGGACTCGTAATAAATGAGCAGTTCTTC. Protein product: CASSLGLVINEQFF.

This clonotype was counted at least ten times. Within a library made for alpha chains, this beta chain is off target, and its count is uninformative. This rearrangement joins TRBV27 to TRBJ2-3, with 10 bases aligning to TRBD2. This CDR3 contains 15 residues. CDR1 is MNHEY and CDR2 is SMNVEV in the germline V gene (reference sequence). Trimming at V came to 3 bases and at J to 4 bases, leaving 4 bases not matched to a gene. The CDR3 region has the DNA TGTGCCAGCAGTTTCCGAGCGGGAGGGGCAGATACGCAGTATTTT. It is translated as CASSFRAGGADTQYF.

This clonotype appeared many times. The library was designed around alpha chains, so this beta chain is a stray read whose abundance carries little weight. The chain couples TRBV28 to TRBJ2-3, with a tentative D call TRBD1 (6 bases). V shed 4 bases and J shed 4 bases, with 15 bases lying between them. The CDR3 covers 15 residues. CDR1 and CDR2 (germline): MDHEN, SYDVKM. The chain's CDR3 is CASSWDTSPSDTQYF. The CDR3 DNA reads as TGTGCCAGCAGTTGGGACACCTCACCTTCAGATACGCAGTATTTT.

Many counts were recorded for this clonotype. A library prepared for alpha chains yielded this beta chain as an off-target read; its size is of little meaning. CDR3 in DNA: TGCAGTGCTAGAGATCGGACAGGCGAAGAAACTTTCTTT. It translates to CSARDRTGEETFF. The chain employs TRBV20-1 and TRBJ1-1; 7 bases map to TRBD1. The CDR3 consists of 13 residues. J lost 12 bases, V lost 0 bases, and 10 bases had no gene match. CDR1 is DFQATT, CDR2 SNEGSKA, per germline (reference sequence).

This clonotype was picked up many times. Since it is a stray read in a library aimed at alpha chains, this beta chain has a size that is not meaningful. The gene calls are TRBV7-9 and TRBJ2-3; 9 nucleotides line up with TRBD2. After removal of 5 bases from V and 5 bases from J, the junction contained 11 bases not matched to a gene. The CDR3 totals 16 residues. The germline V gene encodes CDR1 SEHNR and CDR2 FQNEAQ (reference sequence). CDR3 sequence reads: CASSLTLAGAIDTQYF. The CDR3 nucleotides read TGTGCCAGCAGCCTAACTTTAGCGGGAGCGATAGATACGCAGTATTTT.

Many counts were recorded for this clonotype. This beta chain came through as a stray read in a library set up for alpha chains, and its size says little. The chain recombines TRBV20-1 with TRBJ1-2, with a weak D call TRBD1 (6 bases). Germline CDR1 and CDR2: DFQATT and SNEGSKA (reference sequence). The germline V and J ends were trimmed by 6 bases and 2 bases, with 13 bases remaining between them. The CDR3 spans 13 residues. As DNA, the CDR3 is TGCAGTGCCACAAGCGGGACAAACTATGGCTACACCTTC. Its protein is CSATSGTNYGYTF.

In the case of this clonotype: This beta chain appears as a stray read in a library generated for alpha chains; its size is not informative. The chain links TRBV10-2 to TRBJ2-2, with D hard to call. The ends were cut back, 1 base at V and 4 bases at J, with 10 bases in the middle. CDR3 size: 15 residues. Germline V gene lookup returns CDR1 WSHSY and CDR2 SAAADI. The CDR3: CASSELDKGTGELFF. The CDR3 DNA sequence: TGCGCCAGCAGTGAGTTGGATAAGGGCACCGGGGAGCTGTTTTTT.

About this clonotype itself: Within a library made for alpha chains, this beta chain is off target, and its count is uninformative. This chain links TRBV6-6 with TRBJ2-2, with D hard to call. CDR3 size: 13 residues. The V and J ends lost 7 bases and 0 bases respectively, with 6 bases between them. Germline V gene data show CDR1 as MNHNY and CDR2 as SVGAGI (reference sequence). This chain's CDR3 is CASTNSNTGELFF. CDR3 coding DNA: TGTGCCAGCACTAACTCGAACACCGGGGAGCTGTTTTTT.

This clonotype has ten or more counts. A library made for alpha chains picked up this beta chain off target, so its size means little. CDR3 loop: CAISDGLVTGELFF. CDR3 nucleotides: TGTGCCATCAGTGATGGACTAGTGACCGGGGAGCTGTTTTTT. The J gene is TRBJ2-2, the V gene TRBV10-3; 7 bases align to TRBD2. This CDR3 spans 14 amino acids. V dropped 3 bases and J dropped 5; count of bases not matched to a gene: 3. Germline CDR1 is ENHRY and CDR2 is SYGVKD.

About this clonotype: This beta chain lies outside the target of a library built for alpha chains; its clone size means little. The rearrangement joins TRBV24-1 to TRBJ2-1; D may be TRBD1 (7 bases). CDR3 length: 16 residues. With 2 bases removed from V and 5 bases from J, the gap between germline ends came to 15 bases. Germline V gene sequence: CDR1 KGHDR, CDR2 SFDVKD. The CDR3 here is CATSDYLTGTDNEQFF. The CDR3, as DNA: TGTGCCACCAGTGATTACCTGACAGGGACTGACAATGAGCAGTTCTTC.

In this sample, this clonotype turned up many times. Because this beta chain is a stray read in a library intended to capture alpha chains, its abundance should not be given much weight. The chain recombines TRBV6-5 with TRBJ2-2, with 9 bases that match TRBD1. This CDR3 spans 16 amino acids. V gave up 2 bases and J gave up 4 bases; unmatched junction bases: 5. Germline assignment: CDR1 MNHEY and CDR2 SVGAGI. CDR3 protein: CASSYGTGFFTGELFF. CDR3 DNA sequence: TGTGCCAGCAGTTACGGGACAGGGTTTTTCACCGGGGAGCTGTTTTTT.

About this clonotype: Being one base from a much bigger clone, this may be a read error. This beta chain represents an off-target read in a library built for alpha chains; its size is of limited meaning. V gene TRBV6-5 combines with J gene TRBJ2-1, with 7 bases matching TRBD2. Germline CDR1 and CDR2: MNHEY and SVGAGI. The CDR3 is 15 amino acids. This chain's CDR3 is CASSSGLGSYNAQFF. The CDR3 coding sequence is TGTGCCAGCAGTTCTGGACTAGGCTCCTACAATGCGCAGTTCTTC.

This clonotype was counted ten times or more. Being off target in a library aimed at alpha chains, this beta chain has a size of little meaning. The genes are TRBV9 and TRBJ2-2; TRBD2 is a possible D gene (6 bases). The CDR3 spans 16 residues. V was trimmed by 0 bases and J by 6 bases, leaving 15 bases between them. CDR1 and CDR2 (germline): SGDLS, YYNGEE. CDR3 nucleotide sequence: TGTGCCAGCAGCGTAGATGGCCGGGAGTCCCCCGGGGAGCTGTTTTTT. Translated: CASSVDGRESPGELFF.

Many counts were recorded for this clonotype. A library prepared for alpha chains yielded this beta chain as an off-target read; its size is of little meaning. This chain joins TRBV7-9 and TRBJ1-2; D is unclear. The germline V and J ends were trimmed by 0 bases and 2 bases, with 4 bases remaining between them. Germline CDR1 is SEHNR and CDR2 is FQNEAQ (reference sequence). The CDR3 consists of 13 residues. The CDR3 DNA reads TGTGCCAGCAGCTTAGCCCCCAACTATGGCTACACCTTC. Translation: CASSLAPNYGYTF.

This clonotype came up many times. The junction and the germline gene differ at one end; a read error may be behind it. Since it is a stray read in a library aimed at alpha chains, this beta chain has a size that is not meaningful. The chain couples TRBV7-7 to TRBJ2-1; 11 bases match TRBD2. The germline gives CDR1 SSHAT, CDR2 FNYEAQ (reference sequence). This CDR3 region has 15 residues. CDR3 in amino acids: CASSPGTSGGNEQFF. The DNA for the CDR3 is TGTGCTAGCAGCCCCGGGACTAGCGGTGGGAATGAGCAGTTCTTC.

This clonotype has a count of ten or more. A library made for alpha chains picked up this beta chain off target, so its size means little. The chain employs TRBV28 and TRBJ2-7, with TRBD2 matching 9 bases. The CDR3 spans 15 residues. The germline V gene has CDR1 MDHEN and CDR2 SYDVKM. Losses at the gene ends were 6 bases for V and 0 bases for J; bases not matched to a gene: 6. The CDR3 DNA sequence: TGTGCCAGCAGAGCGGGAGGAGGGAACTCCTACGAGCAGTACTTC. Translation: CASRAGGGNSYEQYF.